A single sample is the source of the 11 T cell receptor beta chains below, sequenced in a study of cytomegalovirus exposure and HLA in healthy donors. Primers included in the PCR were 60 Vbeta and 13 Jbeta primers. Clones were read by immunoSEQ multiplex PCR, and TCRdb kept only the in-frame ones, dropping some. This table has fewer than 80,000 clones, roughly 69% appearing once. Material for sequencing was PBMCs. Receptors were obtained from a woman aged 50 to 65 in good health and CMV-seropositive.

As DNA, the CDR3 is TGTGCCAGCAGCCCCCGGGACTCCAGCACCGGGGAGCTGTTTTTT. It specifies CASSPRDSSTGELFF. The chain employs TRBV9 and TRBJ2-2; D is perhaps TRBD2 (6 bases). The V end was cut by 4 bases, the J end by 4 bases, with 14 bases between. Germline loops: CDR1 SGDLS, CDR2 YYNGEE. CDR3 length: 15 amino acids.

Only one count was recorded for this clone. The chain recombines TRBV9 with TRBJ1-1, with D unclear. CDR1 and CDR2 from the germline V gene are SGDLS and YYNGEE. The V gene lost 3 bases and the J gene lost 6 bases, with 18 bases spanning the gap. The CDR3 runs 15 residues. For the CDR3, the DNA is TGTGCCAGCAGCGCCACCGGACTCGGACGGTCTGAAGCTTTCTTT. As protein: CASSATGLGRSEAFF.

This chain uses TRBV23-1 with TRBJ1-5; 7 bases are shared with TRBD1. TRBV23-1 falls under the ORF class, with uncertain function. The CDR3 consists of 17 residues. Germline trimming cut 3 bases from V and 4 bases from J; bases unmatched to any gene: 12. The CDR3 DNA reads TGCGCCAGCAGTCACCCGCCTTGGACAGGCCAAAATCAGCCCCAGCATTTT. As protein: CASSHPPWTGQNQPQHF.

This clone was observed a single time. The rearrangement joins TRBV13 to TRBJ2-3; 10 bases align to TRBD1. The length of the CDR3 is 16 residues. From germline, CDR1 is PRHDT and CDR2 FYEKMQ (reference sequence). With 4 bases clipped from V and 2 bases from J, the junction kept 6 bases outside the gene matches. CDR3 nucleotide sequence: TGTGCCAGCAGCTCGGGGACAGGGGCGGCCACAGATACGCAGTATTTT. Its translation: CASSSGTGAATDTQYF.

J is TRBJ2-7 and V is TRBV29-1; D might be TRBD2 (5 bases). Germline-derived CDR1 and CDR2 are SQVTM and ANQGSEA. The CDR3 is 14 residues long. Trimming cost V 1 base and J 0 bases, with 10 bases left between them. Here the CDR3 DNA reads TGCAGCGTTGAAGGGGAGATTGGCTCCTACGAGCAGTACTTC. Translated: CSVEGEIGSYEQYF.

This chain connects TRBV4-2 to TRBJ2-1; 7 nucleotides align to TRBD2. V shed 4 bases, J shed 8 bases, and the junction held 5 bases outside the gene matches. Germline CDR1 reads LGHNA; CDR2 reads YNFKEQ. The CDR3 spans 13 residues. The chain's CDR3 is CASSPRLAHEQFF. The CDR3 coding sequence is TGTGCCAGCAGCCCGAGACTAGCCCATGAGCAGTTCTTC.

The genes are TRBV9 and TRBJ1-3, with 9 nucleotides matching TRBD1. After removal of 0 bases from V and 4 bases from J, the junction contained 2 bases not matched to a gene. Germline CDR1 SGDLS, CDR2 YYNGEE. There are 15 residues in the CDR3. The DNA of the CDR3 is TGTGCCAGCAGCGTAGGGGACAGGGAAGGAAACACCATATATTTT. Translating gives CASSVGDREGNTIYF. The variable domain in full, completed from reference TRBV9 and TRBJ1-3, reads DSGVTQTPKHLITATGQRVTLRCSPRSGDLSVYWYQQSLDQGLQFLIQYYNGEERAKGNILERFSAQQFPDLHSELNLSSLELGDSALYFCASSVGDREGNTIYFGEGSWLTVV.

The V gene is TRBV7-3, the J gene TRBJ1-1; D is unresolved. This CDR3 comprises 13 residues. Trimming removed 2 bases at V and 7 bases at J, with 11 bases between. The V gene's germline CDR1 is SGHTA and CDR2 FQGTGA. DNA of the CDR3: TGTGCCAGCAGCTTACTTGGCCGGAGTGAAGCTTTCTTT. Protein: CASSLLGRSEAFF. Drawing the rest from reference TRBV7-3 and TRBJ1-1, the complete variable domain is GAGVSQTPSNKVTEKGKYVELRCDPISGHTALYWYRQSLGQGPEFLIYFQGTGAADDSGLPNDRFFAVRPEGSVSTLKIQRTERGDSAVYLCASSLLGRSEAFFGQGTRLTVV.

The CDR3 protein is CASSVQGFPYNEQFF. CDR3 DNA sequence: TGTGCCAGCAGCGTACAGGGGTTCCCCTACAATGAGCAGTTCTTC. This chain links TRBV9 with TRBJ2-1; D might be TRBD1 (6 bases). Trimming cost V 1 base and J 2 bases, with 10 bases left between them. The CDR3 spans 15 residues. Germline CDR1 SGDLS, CDR2 YYNGEE.

The V gene is TRBV7-2, the J gene TRBJ1-5; D perhaps matches TRBD1 (5 bases). The germline gives CDR1 SGHTA, CDR2 FQGNSA. The CDR3 length is 13 residues. The V and J ends lost 3 bases and 6 bases respectively, with 9 bases between them. The CDR3 DNA is TGTGCCAGCAGCTTCAGGGTGAGTCAGCCCCAGCATTTT. Translating it yields CASSFRVSQPQHF.

In its sample, this clone was seen a few times. This chain links TRBV10-2 with TRBJ1-5; 11 positions match TRBD1. Trimming at V came to 6 bases and at J to 7 bases, leaving 14 bases not matched to a gene. Germline V gene sequence: CDR1 WSHSY, CDR2 SAAADI. The CDR3 length is 17 residues. The CDR3 reads CASREAGTGGWGQPQHF. The CDR3, as DNA: TGCGCCAGCAGGGAGGCAGGGACAGGGGGGTGGGGGCAGCCCCAGCATTTT.